This TCR beta chain was identified in a study of T cell responses to AZD1222 COVID-19 vaccine. Looking at the study overall: Second-dose intervals of approximately 4 or approximately 12 weeks were pooled. Study-level findings and limits: A mostly white British donor set with more females was recruited, and clonal diversity was possibly underestimated. Close to half of spike-specific TCRs reportedly recognize unmutated variant regions. The repertoires were collected only after the peak T cell response.

Only in-frame clones appear in the TCRdb table, and some are missing; sequencing was by immunoSEQ multiplex PCR. This sample has about 120,000 clones; about 87% occur once, and the top ten carry approximately 12%. To note about this clone: What it binds is not known.

Looked up from germline, CDR1 is SGHRS and CDR2 is YFSETQ. The CDR3 is made up of 14 amino acids. V was cut by 1 base and J by 1 base, with 7 bases left in between. This chain connects TRBV5-1 to TRBJ2-3; D is uncertain. The sequence was obtained from an adult in good health. The sample in question was peripheral blood, obtained on day 0 of AZD1222 vaccination. In DNA form, the CDR3 reads TGCGCCAGCAGCTTGAGTGGCGGCACAGATACGCAGTATTTT. Protein: CASSLSGGTDTQYF. The complete variable domain, with remaining parts taken from reference TRBV5-1 and TRBJ2-3, reads KAGVTQTPRYLIKTRGQQVTLSCSPISGHRSVSWYQQTPGQGLQFLFEYFSETQRNKGNFPGRFSGRQFSNSRSEMNVSTLELGDSALYLCASSLSGGTDTQYFGPGTRLTVL.